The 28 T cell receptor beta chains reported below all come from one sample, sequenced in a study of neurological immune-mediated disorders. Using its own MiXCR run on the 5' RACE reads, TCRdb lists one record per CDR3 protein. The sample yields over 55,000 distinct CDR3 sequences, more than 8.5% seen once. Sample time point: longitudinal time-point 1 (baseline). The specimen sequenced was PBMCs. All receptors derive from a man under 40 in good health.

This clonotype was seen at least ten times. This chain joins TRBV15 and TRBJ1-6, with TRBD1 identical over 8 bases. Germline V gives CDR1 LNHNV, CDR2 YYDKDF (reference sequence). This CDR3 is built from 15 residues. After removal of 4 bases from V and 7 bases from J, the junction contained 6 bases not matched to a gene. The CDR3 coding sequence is TGTGCCACCAGCAAGAGGAACAGGGGGAATTCACCCCTCCACTTT. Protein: CATSKRNRGNSPLHF.

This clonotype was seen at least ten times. Written as DNA, the CDR3 is TGCGCCAGCAGCTTGGACAGCGGGAGGGGTATGAATACGCAGTATTTT. This encodes CASSLDSGRGMNTQYF. V and J are TRBV5-1 and TRBJ2-3; 10 bases fit TRBD2. This CDR3 has 16 residues. Losses at the gene ends were 0 bases for V and 7 bases for J; bases not matched to a gene: 8. CDR1 and CDR2 from the germline V gene are SGHRS and YFSETQ.

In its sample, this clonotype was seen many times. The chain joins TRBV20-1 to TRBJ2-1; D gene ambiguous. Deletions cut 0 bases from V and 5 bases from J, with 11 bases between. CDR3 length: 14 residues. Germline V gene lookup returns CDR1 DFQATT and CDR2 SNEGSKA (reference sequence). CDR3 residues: CSARDRRLNNEQFF. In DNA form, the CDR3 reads TGCAGTGCTAGAGATCGGAGACTTAACAATGAGCAGTTCTTC.

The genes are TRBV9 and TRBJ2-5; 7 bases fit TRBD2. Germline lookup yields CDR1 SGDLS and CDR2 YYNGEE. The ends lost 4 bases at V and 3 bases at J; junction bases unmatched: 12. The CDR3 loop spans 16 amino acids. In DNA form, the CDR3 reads TGTGCCAGCAGCCCTACGAATAGTGGGAGGGAAGAGACCCAGTACTTC. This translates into CASSPTNSGREETQYF. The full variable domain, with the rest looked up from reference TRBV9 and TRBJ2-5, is DSGVTQTPKHLITATGQRVTLRCSPRSGDLSVYWYQQSLDQGLQFLIQYYNGEERAKGNILERFSAQQFPDLHSELNLSSLELGDSALYFCASSPTNSGREETQYFGPGTRLLVL.

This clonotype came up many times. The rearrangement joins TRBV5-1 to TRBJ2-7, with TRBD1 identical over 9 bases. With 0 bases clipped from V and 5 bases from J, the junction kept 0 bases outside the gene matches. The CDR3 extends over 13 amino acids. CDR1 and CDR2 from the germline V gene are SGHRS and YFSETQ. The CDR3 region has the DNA TGCGCCAGCAGCTTGGGGACAGGGGACGAGCAGTACTTC. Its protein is CASSLGTGDEQYF.

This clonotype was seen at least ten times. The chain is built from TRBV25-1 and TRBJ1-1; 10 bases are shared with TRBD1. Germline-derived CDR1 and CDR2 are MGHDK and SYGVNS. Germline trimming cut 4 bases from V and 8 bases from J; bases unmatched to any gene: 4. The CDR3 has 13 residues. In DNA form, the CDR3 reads TGTGCCAGCAGTGGACAGGGGGCGCGCGAAGCTTTCTTT. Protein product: CASSGQGAREAFF. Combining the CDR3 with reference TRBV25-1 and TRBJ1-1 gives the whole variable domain EADIYQTPRYLVIGTGKKITLECSQTMGHDKMYWYQQDPGMELHLIHYSYGVNSTEKGDLSSESTVSRIRTEHFPLTLESARPSHTSQYLCASSGQGAREAFFGQGTRLTVV.

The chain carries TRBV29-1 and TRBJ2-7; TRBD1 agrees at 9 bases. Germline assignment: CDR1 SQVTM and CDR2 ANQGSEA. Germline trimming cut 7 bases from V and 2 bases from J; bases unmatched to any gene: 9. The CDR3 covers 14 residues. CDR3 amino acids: CSAQKDRGPYEQYF. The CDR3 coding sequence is TGCAGCGCCCAGAAGGACAGGGGCCCCTACGAGCAGTACTTC.

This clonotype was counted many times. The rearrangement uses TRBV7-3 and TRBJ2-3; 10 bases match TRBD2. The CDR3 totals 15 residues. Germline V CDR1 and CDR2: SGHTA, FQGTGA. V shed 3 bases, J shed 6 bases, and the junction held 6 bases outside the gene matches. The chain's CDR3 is CASSFLAGVGDTQYF. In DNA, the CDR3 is TGTGCCAGCAGCTTTCTAGCGGGAGTTGGGGATACGCAGTATTTT.

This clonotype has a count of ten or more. The CDR3 sequence is CASSFVDRKNQPQHF. In nucleotides, the CDR3 is TGTGCCAGCAGTTTCGTCGACAGGAAAAATCAGCCCCAGCATTTT. The V and J genes are TRBV28 and TRBJ1-5; a weak D match, TRBD1 (6 bases). V was pared by 3 bases and J by 4 bases, with 13 bases between. Germline-derived CDR1 and CDR2 are MDHEN and SYDVKM. The CDR3 totals 15 residues.

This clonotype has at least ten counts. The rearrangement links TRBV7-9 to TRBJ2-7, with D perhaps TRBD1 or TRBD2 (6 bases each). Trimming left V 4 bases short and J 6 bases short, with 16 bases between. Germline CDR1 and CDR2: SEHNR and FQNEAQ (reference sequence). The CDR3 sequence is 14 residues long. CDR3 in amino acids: CASSWGLGGAEQYF. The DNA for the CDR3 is TGTGCCAGCAGCTGGGGGTTGGGGGGCGCCGAGCAGTACTTC.

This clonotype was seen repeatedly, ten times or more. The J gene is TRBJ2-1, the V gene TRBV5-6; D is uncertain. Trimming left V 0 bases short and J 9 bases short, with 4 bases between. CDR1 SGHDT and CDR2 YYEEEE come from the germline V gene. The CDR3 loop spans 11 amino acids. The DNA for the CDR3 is TGTGCCAGCAGCTTGGGCGTTGAGCAGTTCTTC. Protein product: CASSLGVEQFF.

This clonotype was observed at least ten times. The CDR3 DNA follows: TGTGCCAGCAATACAGGGTCTGCTGGCTACACCTTC. This sequence encodes CASNTGSAGYTF. The chain couples TRBV28 to TRBJ1-2; maybe TRBD1 (6 bases). Looked up from germline, CDR1 is MDHEN and CDR2 is SYDVKM. Trimming pared 7 bases from V and 7 bases from J, leaving 13 bases between. CDR3 length equals 12 residues.

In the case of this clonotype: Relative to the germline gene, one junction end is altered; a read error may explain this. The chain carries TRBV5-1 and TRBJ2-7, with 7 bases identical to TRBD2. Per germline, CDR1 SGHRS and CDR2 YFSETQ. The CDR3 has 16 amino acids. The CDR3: CSSSLTAGASDDEQYF. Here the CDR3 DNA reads TGTTCCAGCAGCTTGACGGCGGGAGCTAGTGACGACGAGCAGTACTTC.

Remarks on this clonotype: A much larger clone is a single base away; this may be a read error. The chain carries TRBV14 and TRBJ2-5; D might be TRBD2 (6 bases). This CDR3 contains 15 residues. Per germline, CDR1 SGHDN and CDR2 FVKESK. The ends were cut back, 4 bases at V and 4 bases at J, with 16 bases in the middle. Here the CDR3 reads CASSLGLTTSETQYF. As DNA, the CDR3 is TGTGCCAGCAGCCTAGGACTAACCACTTCAGAGACCCAGTACTTC.

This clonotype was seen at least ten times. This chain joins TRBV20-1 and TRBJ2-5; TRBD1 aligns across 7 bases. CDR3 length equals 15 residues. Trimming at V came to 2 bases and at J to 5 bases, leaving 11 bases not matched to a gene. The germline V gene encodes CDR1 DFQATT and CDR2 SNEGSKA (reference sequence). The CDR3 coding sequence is TGCAGTGCTAGACCCTTCGACAGGGTGGGGGAGACCCAGTACTTC. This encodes CSARPFDRVGETQYF.

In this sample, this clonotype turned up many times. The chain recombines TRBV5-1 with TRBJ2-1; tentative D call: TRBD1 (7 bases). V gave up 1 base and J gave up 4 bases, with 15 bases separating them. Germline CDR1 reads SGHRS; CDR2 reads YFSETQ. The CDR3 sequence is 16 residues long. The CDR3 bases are TGCGCCAGCAGCTTGTCATGGCAGGGGGGTTACAATGAGCAGTTCTTC. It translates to CASSLSWQGGYNEQFF.

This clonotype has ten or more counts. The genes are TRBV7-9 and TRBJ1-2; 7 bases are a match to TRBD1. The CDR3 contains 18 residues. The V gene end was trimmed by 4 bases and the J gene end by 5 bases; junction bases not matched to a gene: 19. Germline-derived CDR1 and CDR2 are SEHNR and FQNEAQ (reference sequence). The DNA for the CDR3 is TGTGCCAGCAGCTCGACTCACATCGACAGGGAGACTGGTTATGGCTACACCTTC. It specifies CASSSTHIDRETGYGYTF.

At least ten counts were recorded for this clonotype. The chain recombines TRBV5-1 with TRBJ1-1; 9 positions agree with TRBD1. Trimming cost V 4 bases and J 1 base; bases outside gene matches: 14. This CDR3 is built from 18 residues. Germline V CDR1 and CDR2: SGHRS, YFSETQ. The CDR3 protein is CASSTRFPGQGTNTEAFF. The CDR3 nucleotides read TGCGCCAGCAGCACCCGTTTCCCGGGACAGGGAACGAACACTGAAGCTTTCTTT.

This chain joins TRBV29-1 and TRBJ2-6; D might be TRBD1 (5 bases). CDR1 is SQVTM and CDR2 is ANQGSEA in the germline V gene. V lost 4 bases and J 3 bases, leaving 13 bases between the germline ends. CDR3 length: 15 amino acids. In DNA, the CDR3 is TGCAGCGTTGGTTCCCAGGGCGGTGGGGCCAACGTCCTGACTTTC. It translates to CSVGSQGGGANVLTF. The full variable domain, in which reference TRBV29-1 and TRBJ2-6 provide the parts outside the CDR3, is SAVISQKPSRDICQRGTSLTIQCQVDSQVTMMFWYRQQPGQSLTLIATANQGSEATYESGFVIDKFPISRPNLTFSTLTVSNMSPEDSSIYLCSVGSQGGGANVLTFGAGSRLTVL.

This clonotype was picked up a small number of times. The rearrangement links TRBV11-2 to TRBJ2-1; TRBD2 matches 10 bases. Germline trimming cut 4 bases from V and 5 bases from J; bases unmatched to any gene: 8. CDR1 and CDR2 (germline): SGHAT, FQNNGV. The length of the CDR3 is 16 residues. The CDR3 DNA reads TGTGCCAGCAGCTATATAGCGGGAGGCCTCGACAATGAGCAGTTCTTC. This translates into CASSYIAGGLDNEQFF.

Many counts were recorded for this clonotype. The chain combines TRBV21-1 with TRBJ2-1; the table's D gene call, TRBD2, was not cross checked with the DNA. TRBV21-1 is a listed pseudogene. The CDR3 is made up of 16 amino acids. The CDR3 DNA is TGTGCCAGCAGCAGAACTGCTTACGGGAGTAGGAGTGAGCAGTTCTTC. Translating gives CASSRTAYGSRSEQFF.

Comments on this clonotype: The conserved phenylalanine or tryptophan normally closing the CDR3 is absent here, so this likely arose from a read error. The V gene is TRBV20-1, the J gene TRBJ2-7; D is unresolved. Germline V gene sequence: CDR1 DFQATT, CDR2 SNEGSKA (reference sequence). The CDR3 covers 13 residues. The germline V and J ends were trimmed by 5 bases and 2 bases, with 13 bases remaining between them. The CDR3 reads CSAYGHETYEQYL. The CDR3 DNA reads TGCAGTGCTTACGGGCATGAAACCTACGAGCAGTACTTA.

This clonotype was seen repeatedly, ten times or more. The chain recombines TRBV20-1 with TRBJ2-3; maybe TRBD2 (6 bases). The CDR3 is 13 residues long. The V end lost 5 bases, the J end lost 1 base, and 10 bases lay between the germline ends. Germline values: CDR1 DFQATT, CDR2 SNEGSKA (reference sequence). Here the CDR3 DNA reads TGCAGTGCTGTAGCGGCCCGCACAGATACGCAGTATTTT. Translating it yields CSAVAARTDTQYF.

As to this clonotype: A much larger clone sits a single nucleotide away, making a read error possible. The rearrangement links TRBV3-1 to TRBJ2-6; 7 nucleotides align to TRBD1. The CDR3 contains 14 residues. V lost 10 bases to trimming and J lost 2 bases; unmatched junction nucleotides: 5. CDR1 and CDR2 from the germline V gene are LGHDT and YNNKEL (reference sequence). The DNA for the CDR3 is TGTGCCAACAGGGACAGCGCTGGGGCCAACGTCCTGACTTTC. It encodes CANRDSAGANVLTF. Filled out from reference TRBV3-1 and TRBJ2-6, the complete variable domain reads DTAVSQTPKYLVTQMGNDKSIKCEQNLGHDTMYWYKQDSKKFLKIMFSYNNKELIINETVPNRFSPKSPDKAHLNLHINSLELGDSAVYFCANRDSAGANVLTFGAGSRLTVL.

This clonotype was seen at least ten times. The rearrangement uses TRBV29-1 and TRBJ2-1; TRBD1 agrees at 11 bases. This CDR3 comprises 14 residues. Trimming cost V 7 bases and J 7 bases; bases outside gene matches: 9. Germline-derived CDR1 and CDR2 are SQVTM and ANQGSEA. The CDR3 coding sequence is TGCAGCGCAAAGGACAGGGGGCTTTGGAATGAGCAGTTCTTC. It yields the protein CSAKDRGLWNEQFF.

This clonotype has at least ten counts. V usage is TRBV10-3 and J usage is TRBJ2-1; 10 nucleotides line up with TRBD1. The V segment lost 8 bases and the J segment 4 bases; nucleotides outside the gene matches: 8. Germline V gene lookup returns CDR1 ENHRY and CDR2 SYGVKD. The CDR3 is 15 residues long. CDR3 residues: CAIAERQGAYNEQFF. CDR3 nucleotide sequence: TGTGCCATCGCAGAACGACAGGGGGCTTACAATGAGCAGTTCTTC.

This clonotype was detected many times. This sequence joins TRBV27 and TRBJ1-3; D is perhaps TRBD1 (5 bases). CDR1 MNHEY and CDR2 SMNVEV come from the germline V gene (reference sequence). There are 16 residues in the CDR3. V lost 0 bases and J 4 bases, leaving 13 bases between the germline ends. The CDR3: CASSLSVPGRGNTIYF. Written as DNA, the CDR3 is TGTGCCAGCAGTTTATCCGTCCCGGGACGAGGAAACACCATATATTTT.

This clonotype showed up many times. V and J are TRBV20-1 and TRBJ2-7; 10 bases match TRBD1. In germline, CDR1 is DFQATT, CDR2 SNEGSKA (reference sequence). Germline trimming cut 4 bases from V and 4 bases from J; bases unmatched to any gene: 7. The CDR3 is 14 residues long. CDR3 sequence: CSATAGQGLYEQYF. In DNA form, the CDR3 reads TGCAGTGCTACTGCGGGACAGGGGCTTTACGAGCAGTACTTC.